The 14 T cell receptor beta chains in this list originate from one sample, sequenced in a study of cytomegalovirus exposure and HLA in healthy donors. Primers included in the PCR were 60 Vbeta and 13 Jbeta primers. Sequenced by immunoSEQ multiplex PCR; TCRdb stores in-frame clones only, minus some. The data show 30,000 to 35,000 clones, and the top ten clones hold less than 3.5%. Sequencing was done on a sample of PBMCs. All receptors come from a woman in her thirties or forties in good health and CMV-seropositive.

The chain uses TRBV6-1 and TRBJ2-7, with no clear D. Germline CDR1 reads MNHNS; CDR2 reads SASEGT. The V gene lost 0 bases and the J gene lost 0 bases, with 6 bases spanning the gap. This CDR3 has 14 amino acids. The CDR3 DNA follows: TGTGCCAGCAGTGAAGCTGCTAGCTCCTACGAGCAGTACTTC. It specifies CASSEAASSYEQYF.

For the CDR3, the DNA is TGTGCCAGCAGTGAATCGGTAGACTATGGCTACACCTTC. Translated, it gives CASSESVDYGYTF. The chain links TRBV2 to TRBJ1-2, with D uncertain. The germline V gene encodes CDR1 SNHLY and CDR2 FYNNEI. This CDR3 spans 13 amino acids. V lost 2 bases and J lost 3, with 7 bases in between.

Here the CDR3 reads CAISESRRGNQPQHF. CDR3 nucleotide sequence: TGTGCCATCAGTGAGTCTCGCCGCGGCAATCAGCCCCAGCATTTT. The chain uses TRBV10-3 and TRBJ1-5; D gene ambiguous. V shed 0 bases and J shed 2 bases, with 8 bases lying between them. Germline values: CDR1 ENHRY, CDR2 SYGVKD. The CDR3 is made up of 15 amino acids.

The rearrangement links TRBV18 to TRBJ2-7; tentative D call: TRBD1 (6 bases). CDR1 is KGHSH, CDR2 LQKENI, per germline. V was clipped by 4 bases and J by 3 bases, with 13 bases between them. The CDR3 is 14 residues long. The CDR3 bases are TGTGCCAGCTCACGCCGGGACACGAACTACGAGCAGTACTTC. Amino acid sequence: CASSRRDTNYEQYF.

The chain combines TRBV6-5 with TRBJ1-5, with D possibly matching TRBD1 (6 bases). Germline V gives CDR1 MNHEY, CDR2 SVGAGI. The V end lost 6 bases, the J end lost 2 bases, and 14 bases lay between the germline ends. The CDR3 has 15 residues. The CDR3: CASRQGLGGNQPQHF. CDR3 bases: TGTGCCAGCAGGCAGGGGTTGGGGGGCAATCAGCCCCAGCATTTT.

The CDR3 nucleotides are TGCGCCAGCAGCCAAGATCCCCGAGGGGGCCAAGAGACCCAGTACTTC. Protein: CASSQDPRGGQETQYF. This rearrangement joins TRBV4-1 to TRBJ2-5; perhaps TRBD1 as D (6 bases). Germline CDR1 MGHRA, CDR2 YSYEKL. V was trimmed by 0 bases and J by 1 base, leaving 12 bases between them. The length of the CDR3 is 16 residues.

The chain recombines TRBV20-1 with TRBJ1-2; 7 nucleotides align to TRBD1. CDR1 and CDR2 from the germline V gene are DFQATT and SNEGSKA (reference sequence). With 0 bases clipped from V and 9 bases from J, the junction kept 1 base outside the gene matches. The CDR3 is 11 residues long. The CDR3 loop reads CSAREQGRYTF. In DNA, the CDR3 is TGCAGTGCTAGAGAACAGGGGCGCTACACCTTC.

The chain uses TRBV9 and TRBJ2-3; 9 bases match TRBD1. From germline, CDR1 is SGDLS and CDR2 YYNGEE. There are 14 residues in the CDR3. V shed 5 bases and J 5 bases; nucleotides not matched to a gene: 6. The DNA for the CDR3 is TGTGCCAGCAGTTGGGGACAGGGAAGAGATACGCAGTATTTT. Amino acids: CASSWGQGRDTQYF.

The chain joins TRBV4-1 to TRBJ2-3; no reliable D call. V lost 0 bases, J lost 2 bases, and 3 bases lay in between. The CDR3 totals 13 residues. The germline V gene encodes CDR1 MGHRA and CDR2 YSYEKL. Here the CDR3 reads CASSQEATDTQYF. CDR3 DNA: TGCGCCAGCAGCCAAGAGGCCACAGATACGCAGTATTTT.

V is TRBV30 and J is TRBJ2-1; the D is unclear. V lost 0 bases and J lost 7, with 10 bases in between. The CDR3 length is 13 residues. Germline CDR1 GTSNPN, CDR2 SVGIG (reference sequence). The chain's CDR3 is CAWSVHYRNEQFF. The CDR3 nucleotides are TGTGCCTGGAGTGTCCACTATCGGAATGAGCAGTTCTTC.

V is TRBV2 and J is TRBJ1-1; 7 nucleotides line up with TRBD1. Germline V gene lookup returns CDR1 SNHLY and CDR2 FYNNEI. V was clipped by 6 bases and J by 3 bases; unmatched bases: 7. This CDR3 has 14 amino acids. The CDR3 region is CASRVRQGDTEAFF. The CDR3 DNA reads as TGTGCCAGCAGAGTCAGACAGGGCGACACTGAAGCTTTCTTT.

The chain is built from TRBV4-3 and TRBJ2-7; 8 bases are a match to TRBD1. CDR3 length: 17 amino acids. Unmatched junction bases numbered 9, after V lost 0 bases and J lost 2 bases. Germline V gene data show CDR1 as LGHNA and CDR2 as YSLEER. CDR3 DNA sequence: TGCGCCAGCAGCCAAGATACGGGGCAGGGGGCGACCTACGAGCAGTACTTC. Amino acids: CASSQDTGQGATYEQYF.

This chain connects TRBV11-3 to TRBJ2-7; 14 nucleotides align to TRBD2. The germline V gene encodes CDR1 SGHNT and CDR2 YENEEA. V dropped 0 bases and J dropped 6; count of bases not matched to a gene: 1. This CDR3 is 15 amino acids long. This chain's CDR3 is CASSLEGTSGSEQYF. The CDR3 coding sequence is TGTGCCAGCAGCTTAGAAGGGACTAGCGGGAGCGAGCAGTACTTC. The full variable domain, with the rest looked up from reference TRBV11-3 and TRBJ2-7, is EAGVVQSPRYKIIEKKQPVAFWCNPISGHNTLYWYLQNLGQGPELLIRYENEEAVDDSQLPKDRFSAERLKGVDSTLKIQPAELGDSAVYLCASSLEGTSGSEQYFGPGTRLTVT.

The J gene is TRBJ2-1, the V gene TRBV19, with D possibly TRBD2 on 5 matching bases. CDR3 length equals 13 residues. V lost 9 bases, J lost 0 bases, and 9 bases lay in between. From germline, CDR1 is LNHDA and CDR2 SQIVND (reference sequence). Here the CDR3 reads CASSTSSYNEQFF. As DNA, the CDR3 is TGTGCCAGCAGCACTAGCTCCTACAATGAGCAGTTCTTC.